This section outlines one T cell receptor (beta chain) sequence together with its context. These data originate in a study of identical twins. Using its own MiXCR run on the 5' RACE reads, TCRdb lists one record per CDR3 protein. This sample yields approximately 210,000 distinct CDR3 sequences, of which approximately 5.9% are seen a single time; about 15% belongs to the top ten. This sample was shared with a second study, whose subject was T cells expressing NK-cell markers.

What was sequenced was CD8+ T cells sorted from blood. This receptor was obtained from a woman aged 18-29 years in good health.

The CDR3 is CASSSDRGMGQPQHF. Here the CDR3 DNA reads TGTGCCAGCAGCTCCGACAGGGGCATGGGGCAGCCCCAGCATTTT. The gene calls are TRBV7-9 and TRBJ1-5; 8 bases are shared with TRBD1. Germline lookup yields CDR1 SEHNR and CDR2 FQNEAQ (reference sequence). The CDR3 runs 15 residues. J was trimmed by 7 bases and V by 4 bases; bases with no gene match: 9.